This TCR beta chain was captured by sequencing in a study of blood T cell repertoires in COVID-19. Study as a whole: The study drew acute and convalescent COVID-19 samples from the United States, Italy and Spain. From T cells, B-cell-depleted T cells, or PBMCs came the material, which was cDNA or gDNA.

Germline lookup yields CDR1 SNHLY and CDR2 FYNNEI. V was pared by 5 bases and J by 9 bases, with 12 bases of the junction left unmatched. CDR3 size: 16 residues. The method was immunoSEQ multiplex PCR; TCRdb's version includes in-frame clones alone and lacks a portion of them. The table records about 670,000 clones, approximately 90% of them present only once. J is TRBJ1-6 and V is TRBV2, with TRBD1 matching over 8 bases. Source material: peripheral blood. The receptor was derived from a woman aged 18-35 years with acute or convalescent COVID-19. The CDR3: CASSPQDREMSSPLHF. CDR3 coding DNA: TGTGCCAGCAGTCCGCAGGACAGGGAGATGAGTTCACCCCTCCACTTT.